This T cell receptor (beta chain) was observed in a study of blood T cell repertoires in COVID-19. V trimming: 8 bases; J trimming: 5 bases; junction bases outside the gene matches: 11. Per the germline V gene, CDR1 is SNHLY and CDR2 is FYNNEI. The CDR3 has 14 amino acids. In the original analysis: Estimation of nucleated cell counts relied on the amplification of reference gene primers. The method was immunoSEQ multiplex PCR; TCRdb's version includes in-frame clones alone and lacks a portion of them. V and J calls and clone size are as listed in that table; D and trimming were resolved from the DNA. The sample has about 29,000 clones; 80% to 90% are singletons.

This TCR came from a woman of 80 years or more with COVID-19, enrolled during active disease. Sequencing was carried out using peripheral blood. J is TRBJ2-7 and V is TRBV2, with TRBD2 identical over 8 bases. The DNA for the CDR3 is TGTGCCAGCTCCAACTCCGGGAGGGGAAACGAGCAGTACTTC. It specifies CASSNSGRGNEQYF.